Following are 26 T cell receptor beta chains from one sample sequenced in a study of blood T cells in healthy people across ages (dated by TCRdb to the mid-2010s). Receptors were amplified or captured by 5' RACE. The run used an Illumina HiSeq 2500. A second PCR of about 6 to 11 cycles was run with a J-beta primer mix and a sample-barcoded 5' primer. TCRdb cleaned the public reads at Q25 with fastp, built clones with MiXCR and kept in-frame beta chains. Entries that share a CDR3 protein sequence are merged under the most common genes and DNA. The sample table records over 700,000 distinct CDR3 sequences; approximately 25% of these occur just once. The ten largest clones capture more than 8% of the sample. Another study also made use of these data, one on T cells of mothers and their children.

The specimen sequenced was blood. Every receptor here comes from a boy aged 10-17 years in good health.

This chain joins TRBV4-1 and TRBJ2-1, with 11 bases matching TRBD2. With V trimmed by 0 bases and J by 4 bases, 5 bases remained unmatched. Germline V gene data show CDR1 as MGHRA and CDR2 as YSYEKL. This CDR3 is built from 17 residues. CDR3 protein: CASSQDLTSGGYNEQFF. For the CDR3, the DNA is TGCGCCAGCAGCCAAGATCTAACTAGCGGGGGATACAATGAGCAGTTCTTC.

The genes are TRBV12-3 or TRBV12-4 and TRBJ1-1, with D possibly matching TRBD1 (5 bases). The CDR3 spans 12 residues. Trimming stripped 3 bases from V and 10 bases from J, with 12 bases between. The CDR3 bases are TGTGCCAGCAGTTTTACAGGCAGTCGAGCTTTCTTT. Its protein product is CASSFTGSRAFF.

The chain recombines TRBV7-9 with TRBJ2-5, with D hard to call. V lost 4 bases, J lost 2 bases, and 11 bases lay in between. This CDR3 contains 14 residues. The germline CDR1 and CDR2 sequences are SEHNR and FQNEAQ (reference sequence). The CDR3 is CASSSSQIQETQYF. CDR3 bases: TGTGCCAGCAGCTCCTCTCAGATACAAGAGACCCAGTACTTC.

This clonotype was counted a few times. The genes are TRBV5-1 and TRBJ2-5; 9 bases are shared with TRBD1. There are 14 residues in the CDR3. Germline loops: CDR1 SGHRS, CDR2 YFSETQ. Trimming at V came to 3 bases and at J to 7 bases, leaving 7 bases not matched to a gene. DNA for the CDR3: TGCGCCAGCAGCTCGACAGGGGGGGAAGGGACCCAGTACTTC. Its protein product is CASSSTGGEGTQYF.

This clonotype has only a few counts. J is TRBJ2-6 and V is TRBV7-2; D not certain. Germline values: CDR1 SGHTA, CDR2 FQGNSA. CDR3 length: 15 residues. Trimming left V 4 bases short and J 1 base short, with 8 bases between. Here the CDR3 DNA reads TGTGCCAGCAGCTCCCCGTTTTCTGGGGCCAACGTCCTGACTTTC. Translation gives CASSSPFSGANVLTF.

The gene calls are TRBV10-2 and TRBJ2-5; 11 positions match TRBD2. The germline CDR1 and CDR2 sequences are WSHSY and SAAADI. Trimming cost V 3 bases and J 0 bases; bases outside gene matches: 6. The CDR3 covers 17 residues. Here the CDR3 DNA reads TGCGCCAGCAGTGATCCCCGACTAGCGGGAAACCAAGAGACCCAGTACTTC. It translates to CASSDPRLAGNQETQYF.

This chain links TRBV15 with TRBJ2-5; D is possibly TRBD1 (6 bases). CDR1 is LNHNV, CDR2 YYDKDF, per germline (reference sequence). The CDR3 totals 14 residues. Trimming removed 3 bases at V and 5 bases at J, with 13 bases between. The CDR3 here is CATSRCTGTETQYF. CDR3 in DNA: TGTGCCACCAGCAGGTGTACAGGGACGGAGACCCAGTACTTC.

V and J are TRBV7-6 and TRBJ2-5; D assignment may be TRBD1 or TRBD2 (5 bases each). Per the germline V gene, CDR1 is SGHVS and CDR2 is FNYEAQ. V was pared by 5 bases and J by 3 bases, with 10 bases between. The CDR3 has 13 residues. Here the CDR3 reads CASSTGPKETQYF. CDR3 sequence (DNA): TGTGCCAGCAGCACGGGACCGAAAGAGACCCAGTACTTC.

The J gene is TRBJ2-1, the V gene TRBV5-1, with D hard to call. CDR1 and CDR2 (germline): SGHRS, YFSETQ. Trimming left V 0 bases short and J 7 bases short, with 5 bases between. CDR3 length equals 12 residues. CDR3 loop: CASSLELNEQFF. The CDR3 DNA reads TGCGCCAGCAGCTTGGAGTTGAATGAGCAGTTCTTC.

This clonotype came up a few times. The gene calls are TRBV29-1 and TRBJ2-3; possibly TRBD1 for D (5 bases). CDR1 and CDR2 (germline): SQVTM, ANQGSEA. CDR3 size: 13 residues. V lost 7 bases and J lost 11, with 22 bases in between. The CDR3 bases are TGCAGCGCCCAAATAGGGGATGGGTTGGGGCAGTATTTT. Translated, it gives CSAQIGDGLGQYF.

The DNA of the CDR3 is TGTGCCAGCAGCTCCATCGTAGAGCGACAGGGGGAAGTAGGCGGCTACACCTTC. Its protein product is CASSSIVERQGEVGGYTF. This chain uses TRBV7-8 with TRBJ1-2; 9 bases map to TRBD1. Trimming cost V 4 bases and J 8 bases; bases outside gene matches: 20. This CDR3 is 18 amino acids long. Looked up from germline, CDR1 is SGHVS and CDR2 is FQNEAQ.

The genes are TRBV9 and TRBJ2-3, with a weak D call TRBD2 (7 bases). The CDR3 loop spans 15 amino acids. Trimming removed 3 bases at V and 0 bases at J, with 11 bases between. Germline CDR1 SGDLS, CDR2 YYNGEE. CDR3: CASSGRGPSTDTQYF. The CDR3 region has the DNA TGTGCCAGCAGCGGGCGGGGGCCTAGCACAGATACGCAGTATTTT.

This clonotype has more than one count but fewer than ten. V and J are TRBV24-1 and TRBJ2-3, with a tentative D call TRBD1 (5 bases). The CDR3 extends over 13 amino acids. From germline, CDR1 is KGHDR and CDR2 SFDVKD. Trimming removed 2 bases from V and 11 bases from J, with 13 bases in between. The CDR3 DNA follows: TGTGCCACCAGTGATTCGTTGGCGCAGGGGCAGTATTTT. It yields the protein CATSDSLAQGQYF.

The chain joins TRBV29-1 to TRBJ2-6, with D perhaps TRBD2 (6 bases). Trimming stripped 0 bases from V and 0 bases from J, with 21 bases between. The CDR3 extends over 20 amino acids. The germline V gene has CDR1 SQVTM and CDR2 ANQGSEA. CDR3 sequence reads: CSVEEDAVRLERSGANVLTF. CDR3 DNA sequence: TGCAGCGTTGAAGAGGATGCGGTACGACTAGAACGCTCTGGGGCCAACGTCCTGACTTTC.

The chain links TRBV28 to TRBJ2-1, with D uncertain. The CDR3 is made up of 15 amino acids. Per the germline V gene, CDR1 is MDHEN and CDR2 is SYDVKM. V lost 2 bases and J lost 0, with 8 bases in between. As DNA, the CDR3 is TGTGCCAGCAGTTTACTGGTTCGCTCCTACAATGAGCAGTTCTTC. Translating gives CASSLLVRSYNEQFF.

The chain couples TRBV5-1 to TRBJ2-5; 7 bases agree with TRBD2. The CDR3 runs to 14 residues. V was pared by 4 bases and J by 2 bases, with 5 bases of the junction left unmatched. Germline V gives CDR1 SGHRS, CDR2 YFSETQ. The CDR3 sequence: CASSPEGGQETQYF. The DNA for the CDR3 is TGCGCCAGCAGCCCCGAGGGAGGGCAAGAGACCCAGTACTTC.

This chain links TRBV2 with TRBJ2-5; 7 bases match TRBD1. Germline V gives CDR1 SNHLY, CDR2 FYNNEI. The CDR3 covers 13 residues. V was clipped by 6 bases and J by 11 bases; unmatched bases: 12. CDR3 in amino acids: CASSGTEKGEQYF. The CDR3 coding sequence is TGTGCCAGCAGCGGGACAGAGAAGGGGGAGCAGTACTTC.

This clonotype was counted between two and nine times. The CDR3 loop is CASSLSTWSGGPYEQYF. CDR3 DNA sequence: TGTGCCAGCAGCCTGTCTACCTGGTCGGGAGGGCCTTACGAGCAGTACTTC. J is TRBJ2-7 and V is TRBV7-6; TRBD2 matches at 8 bases. Germline V gene data show CDR1 as SGHVS and CDR2 as FNYEAQ. The CDR3 totals 17 residues. Trimming removed 5 bases from V and 4 bases from J; junction bases left unmatched: 16.

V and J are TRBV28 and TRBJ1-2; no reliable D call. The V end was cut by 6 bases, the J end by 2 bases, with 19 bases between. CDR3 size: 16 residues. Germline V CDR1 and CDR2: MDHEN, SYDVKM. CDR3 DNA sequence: TGTGCCAGCAGATGGGGAGTTGAGAGGCTAAACTATGGCTACACCTTC. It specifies CASRWGVERLNYGYTF.

For the CDR3, the DNA is TGTGCCACCGCGTCCATCCACACCCAGCCTTACGAGCAGTACTTC. Protein product: CATASIHTQPYEQYF. This sequence joins TRBV7-9 and TRBJ2-5; D gene unclear. The J call may not be correct, given that the DNA end is closer to TRBJ2-7. Germline CDR1 SEHNR, CDR2 FQNEAQ (reference sequence). The CDR3 runs to 15 residues.

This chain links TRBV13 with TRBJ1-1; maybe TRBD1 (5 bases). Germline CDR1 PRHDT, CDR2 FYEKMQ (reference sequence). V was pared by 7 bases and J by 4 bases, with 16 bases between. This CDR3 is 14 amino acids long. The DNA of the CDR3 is TGTGCCAGCATCGTCGGGGGGTCCGGCACTGAAGCTTTCTTT. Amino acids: CASIVGGSGTEAFF.

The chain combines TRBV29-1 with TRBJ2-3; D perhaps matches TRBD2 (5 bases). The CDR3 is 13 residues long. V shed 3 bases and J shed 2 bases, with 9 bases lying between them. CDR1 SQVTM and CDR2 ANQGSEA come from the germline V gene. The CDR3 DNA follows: TGCAGCGTTGAGAGGGTAAACACAGATACGCAGTATTTT. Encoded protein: CSVERVNTDTQYF.

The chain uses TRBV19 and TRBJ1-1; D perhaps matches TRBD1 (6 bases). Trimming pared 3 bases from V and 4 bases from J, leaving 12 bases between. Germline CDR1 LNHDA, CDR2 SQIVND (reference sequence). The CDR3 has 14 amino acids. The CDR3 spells CASSMAQGSTEAFF. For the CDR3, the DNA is TGTGCCAGTAGTATGGCCCAGGGGAGCACTGAAGCTTTCTTT.

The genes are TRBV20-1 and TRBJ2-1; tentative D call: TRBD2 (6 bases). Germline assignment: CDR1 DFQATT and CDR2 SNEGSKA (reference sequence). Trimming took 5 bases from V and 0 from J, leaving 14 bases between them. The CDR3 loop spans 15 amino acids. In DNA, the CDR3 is TGCAGTGCTCGGGACTCTTGGAGCTCCTACAATGAGCAGTTCTTC. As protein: CSARDSWSSYNEQFF.

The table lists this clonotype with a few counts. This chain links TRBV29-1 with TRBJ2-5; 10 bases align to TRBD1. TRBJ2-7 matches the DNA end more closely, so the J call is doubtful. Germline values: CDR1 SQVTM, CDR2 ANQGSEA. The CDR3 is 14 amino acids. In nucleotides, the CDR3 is TGCAGCGTTGCCCGGGACAGGGGATCCTACGAGCAGTACTTC. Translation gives CSVARDRGSYEQYF.

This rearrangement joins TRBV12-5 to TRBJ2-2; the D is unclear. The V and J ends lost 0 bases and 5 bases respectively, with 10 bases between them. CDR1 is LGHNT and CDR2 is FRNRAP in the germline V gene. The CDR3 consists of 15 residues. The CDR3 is CASGLVQGVTGELFF. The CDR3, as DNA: TGTGCTAGTGGTTTGGTACAAGGTGTTACCGGGGAGCTGTTTTTT.